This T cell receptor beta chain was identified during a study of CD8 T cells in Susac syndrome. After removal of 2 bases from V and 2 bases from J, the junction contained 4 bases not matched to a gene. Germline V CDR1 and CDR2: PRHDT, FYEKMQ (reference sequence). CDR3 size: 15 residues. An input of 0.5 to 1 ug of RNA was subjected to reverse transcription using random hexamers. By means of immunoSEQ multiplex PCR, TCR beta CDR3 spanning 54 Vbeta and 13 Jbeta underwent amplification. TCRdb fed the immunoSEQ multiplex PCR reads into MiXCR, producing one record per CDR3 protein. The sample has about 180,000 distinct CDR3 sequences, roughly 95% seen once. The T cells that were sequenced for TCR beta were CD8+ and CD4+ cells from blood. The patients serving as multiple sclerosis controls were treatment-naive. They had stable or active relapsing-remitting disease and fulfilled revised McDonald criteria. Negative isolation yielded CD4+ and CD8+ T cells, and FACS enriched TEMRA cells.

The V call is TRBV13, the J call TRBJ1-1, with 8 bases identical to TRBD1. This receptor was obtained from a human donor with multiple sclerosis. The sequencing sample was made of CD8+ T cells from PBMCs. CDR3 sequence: CASSLRGQANTEAFF. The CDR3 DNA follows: TGTGCCAGCAGCTTACGGGGACAGGCAAACACTGAAGCTTTCTTT.